This T cell receptor beta chain was obtained from a study of blood T cell repertoires in COVID-19. Across the study: The cDNA or gDNA used as material had been derived from T cells, B-cell-depleted T cells, or PBMCs.

The CDR3 is made up of 15 amino acids. Germline assignment: CDR1 SGHTA and CDR2 FQGNSA. Trimming pared 5 bases from V and 7 bases from J, leaving 15 bases between. Patients of the Seattle cohort, enrolled during active infection, were followed longitudinally. In the authors' workflow: Cell counts per sample came from amplifying reference gene primers. TCRdb's table, derived via immunoSEQ multiplex PCR, lists solely in-frame clones and lacks some. Clone size and V and J calls were adopted from that table, with D and trimming inferred from the DNA. The data show about 250,000 clones, with roughly four fifths seen just once and 15% to 17% held by the top ten.

The source is a person between 65 and 79 years old with COVID-19, enrolled during active disease. This chain connects TRBV7-2 to TRBJ1-6; the D gene is possibly TRBD1 (6 bases). Sequenced sample: peripheral blood. CDR3 DNA: TGTGCCAGCAGCGGAGAGGGGGTTCAAAATTCACCCCTCCACTTT. Amino acids: CASSGEGVQNSPLHF.